Listed below are T cell receptor beta chains from one sample, sequenced in a study of beta chain features in type 1 diabetes. Only in-frame clones appear in the TCRdb table, and some are missing; sequencing was by immunoSEQ multiplex PCR. Altogether roughly 350,000 clones are present, more than 9.5% being singletons, with the ten largest covering about 0.015%. The sample consisted of naive CD4+ T cells from blood. These receptors were taken from a woman in her twenties or thirties in good health. CDR3s leave out the opening cysteine and the closing phenylalanine or tryptophan. Each record gives: V gene, CDR3 protein.

V: TRBV18; CDR3: ASSPPGLVSEQY
V: TRBV19; CDR3: ASSSPGQVFSGANVLT
V: TRBV5-6; CDR3: ASSPEGANTGELF
V: TRBV4-1; CDR3: ASSQDSAGANTGELF
V: TRBV7-2; CDR3: ASSPRDRPTYEQY
V: TRBV5-6; CDR3: ASSSRGRVAYEQY
V: TRBV9; CDR3: ASSPRLAGGYEQY
V: TRBV30; CDR3: AWSGTATGYT
V: TRBV12-5; CDR3: ASGSLRGRTGELF
V: TRBV7-9; CDR3: ASSVRAGGRETQY
V: TRBV4-2; CDR3: ASSQRLERYEQY
V: TRBV2; CDR3: ASSESTTVRTQY
V: TRBV21-1; CDR3: ASSKEKGRRQGVNEQY
V: TRBV7-2; CDR3: ASSLGSGTYQH
V: TRBV4-1; CDR3: ASSPPGLAGNIQY
V: TRBV29-1; CDR3: SVIARGTGVLSGELF
V: TRBV5-1; CDR3: ASSLGGQGAYEQY
V: TRBV28; CDR3: ASSLAPGQSYEQY
V: TRBV4-1; CDR3: ASSQAGQGPNEKLF
V: TRBV18; CDR3: ASSPGGLSYEQY
V: TRBV10-3; CDR3: ATSSGYNEQF
V: TRBV11-2; CDR3: ASSQSGGEQF
V: TRBV4-3; CDR3: ASSQGRGTSGSYEQF
V: TRBV5-4; CDR3: ASSLVLAGEETQY